This T cell receptor (beta chain) was obtained from a study of blood T cell repertoires in COVID-19. CDR3 length: 13 residues. Trimming removed 6 bases at V and 3 bases at J, with 12 bases between. The germline V gene encodes CDR1 LNHNV and CDR2 YYDKDF (reference sequence). The table came from immunoSEQ multiplex PCR; TCRdb's copy has only in-frame clones and leaves some out. The sample gives 200,000 or so clones, about 87% of which show up once; just over 2.5% is in the top ten. The TCR originated in a woman in her 30s who had recovered from COVID-19. Sequencing input: PBMCs or T cells enriched from blood (not recorded which). This chain joins TRBV15 and TRBJ2-7; D possibly corresponds to TRBD1 (5 bases). The chain's CDR3 is CATRSDTFYEQYF. Written as DNA, the CDR3 is TGTGCCACCAGGTCGGACACATTCTACGAGCAGTACTTC.